This T cell receptor (beta chain) came from a study of T cell responses to AZD1222 COVID-19 vaccine (dated by TCRdb to 2020 to 2023). General notes on the study: Because spike-specific TCR depth and breadth did not differ between the two schedules, AZD1222 recipients who got a second dose at roughly 4 weeks were pooled with those who got a second dose at roughly 12 weeks. Trial participants were enrolled by age into subgroups of 18-55, 56-69 and 70-plus years, and roughly 160, 29 and 62 TCR-sequenced participants, respectively, were included in these subgroups. TCR sequencing was performed for roughly 240 trial participants, of whom around 200 were given two doses of AZD1222 and some 26 were given two doses of MenACWY control vaccine. Study-wide conclusions, independent of this receptor: CD4 TCRs associated with the vaccine covered the entire spike protein, and the dominant responses were in regions 160-218 and 743-854. Spike-specific TCR breadth and depth rose significantly after two AZD1222 doses compared with day 0 and with MenACWY recipients. Epitopes outside the regions mutated in the B.1.351 and B.1.1.7 variants were reportedly recognized by nearly half of the unique spike-specific TCRs. The 56-69-year group was small, and its depth increase did not reach significance, likely because of low power. Participants were mostly white British and included more females than males, and it was suggested by the authors that clonal diversity may have been underestimated. Because no day 14 peak-response samples were available, repertoires were characterized only after the peak T cell response. Conclusions about previously exposed vaccinees were limited because only six AZD1222 recipients were SARS-CoV-2 seropositive at baseline.

In the paper's terms, the time point label means: baseline before first vaccination. Samples from vaccinated people were obtained from the UK trials COV001 and COV002, which included a single-blind randomized controlled phase 2/3 trial of AZD1222 (ChAdOx1 nCoV-19) in healthy adults. For TCRbeta chain sequencing, PBMC samples from trial participants were taken at day 0 and at day 28 after the second dose. The CDR3 regions of human TCRbeta chains were analyzed by immunosequencing. As for the original processing: TCRs in the repertoires were compared against a reference library of SARS-CoV-2-specific TCRs that had been generated with the MIRA antigen-specificity platform. Breadth meant the fraction of unique TCRs that were SARS-CoV-2-associated, whereas depth meant the fraction of total T cells that were SARS-CoV-2-associated. Using the MIRA data, each spike-specific TCR was mapped to the spike region that the TCR reacts to and placed in a CD4 or CD8 class. Log10-transformed breadth and depth values were compared by one-way ANOVA with Sidak's multiple comparisons tests. TCRdb limited this immuneACCESS table to in-frame rearrangements with V and J called. A share of clones is missing; checked studies link under half to unresolved V genes, and the rest is unexplained. The V and J calls and clone size come from that table; D and trimming were worked out from the DNA. The sample contains about 150,000 clones, roughly nine tenths of them found a single time. 6.9% of the sample rests with the top ten.

Of note for this clone: The specificity of this receptor is unknown. There are no base qualities to consult, and no much larger clone falls within one base.

V is trimmed back by 5 bases and J by 4 bases, and the junction contains 7 bases that no gene match accounts for. For CDR1 and CDR2, the germline V gene lists SGHTA and FQGTGA. CDR3 length: 16 amino acids, cysteine to phenylalanine. Left in the record is the CDR3 DNA by itself, 48 bases read in frame from the first base. The rearrangement joined TRBV7-3 to TRBJ2-3; TRBD2 lines up with 12 middle nucleotides. This clonotype was sampled from an adult in good health. This material consisted of peripheral blood, taken on day 0 of AZD1222 vaccination. CDR3 protein: CASSLSTSGGSDTQYF. In nucleotide form, the sequence is TGTGCCAGCAGCCTTTCGACTAGCGGGGGTTCAGATACGCAGTATTTT.